These 23 T cell receptor beta chains originate from one sample sequenced in a study of tumor-infiltrating lymphocytes in primary liver carcinoma. Total RNA amounting to 450 to 550 ng was the source from which TCR beta cDNA was made with a constant-region primer. ARM-PCR, slightly modified, supplied the TCR beta libraries through three nested multiplex PCR rounds. PCR rounds one and two used TRBV1-TRBV30 forward primers with a C-beta reverse primer for about 9 cycles each. TCRdb processed the multiplex PCR reads anew with MiXCR; each CDR3 protein has one entry. This table holds approximately 340,000 distinct CDR3 sequences, about 61% found once. Extraction also yielded germline DNA, while blood RNA was obtained from unsorted whole blood. Sequenced material: peripheral blood. Receptors were obtained from a man in his forties with primary liver carcinoma and hepatitis B virus infection.

CDR3 DNA: TGTGCCAGCAGCCTGGGACTAGCGAAGATGGGAGATACGCAGTATTTT. The encoded protein is CASSLGLAKMGDTQYF. The rearrangement joins TRBV2 to TRBJ2-3, with 10 bases identical to TRBD2. Looked up from germline, CDR1 is SNHLY and CDR2 is FYNNEI. With V trimmed by 6 bases and J by 5 bases, 11 bases remained unmatched. This CDR3 has 16 amino acids.

This clonotype was seen once. This may stem from a read error, because a much larger clone lies one nucleotide away. The rearrangement joins TRBV14 to TRBJ2-7; D is unresolved. Germline assignment: CDR1 SGHDN and CDR2 FVKESK. The CDR3 is 12 residues long. CDR3 sequence: CASTQADYEQYF. In DNA, the CDR3 is TGTGCCAGCACCCAAGCAGATTACGAGCAGTACTTC.

In the case of this clonotype: Germline is not matched at one junction end, which may reflect a read error. The V gene is TRBV4-1, the J gene TRBJ1-5; D possibly corresponds to TRBD1 (5 bases). CDR3 length: 15 amino acids. The germline gives CDR1 MGHRA, CDR2 YSYEKL. The CDR3 bases are TGTGCCAACAGCCAAGATCCGGCAGGGAATCAGCCCCAGCATTTT. It specifies CANSQDPAGNQPQHF.

With regard to this clonotype: It may be a read error: a sequence one base away is much more abundant. This chain connects TRBV7-9 to TRBJ1-6; D unclear. The CDR3 loop spans 15 amino acids. CDR1 is SEHNR, CDR2 FQNEAQ, per germline (reference sequence). The germline V and J ends were trimmed by 1 base and 4 bases, with 8 bases remaining between them. CDR3 sequence reads: CASSLDVEYNSPLHF. For the CDR3, the DNA is TGTGCCAGCAGCTTAGACGTTGAATATAATTCACCCCTCCACTTT.

This clonotype appeared a single time. Its ends do not fully match the called genes, so a read error is possible. The genes are TRBV12-3 or TRBV12-4 and TRBJ2-1; D remains unclear. The CDR3 sequence is 15 residues long. The chain's CDR3 is CTSILVGASYNEQFF. The CDR3 nucleotides are TGTACCAGCATCTTAGTGGGCGCGTCCTACAATGAGCAGTTCTTC.

Comments on this clonotype: The junction departs from the called germline gene at one end, perhaps through a read error. This chain joins TRBV6-5 and TRBJ2-3, with TRBD1 matching 9 bases. CDR1 and CDR2 (germline): MNHEY, SVGAGI. The CDR3 totals 14 residues. The CDR3 DNA is TGTGTCAGCAGGTGGACAGGGGGCACAGATACGCAGTATTTT. Protein product: CVSRWTGGTDTQYF.

As for this clonotype: A clone one base away is much larger, so this may be a read error. V is TRBV10-3 and J is TRBJ2-1; D unresolved. The CDR3 is 11 residues long. CDR1 and CDR2 from the germline V gene are ENHRY and SYGVKD. CDR3 protein: CAISGYNGQFF. The CDR3 coding sequence is TGTGCCATCAGCGGTTACAATGGGCAGTTCTTC.

Details on this clonotype: The junction differs from germline at one of its ends, possibly a read error. The chain joins TRBV18 to TRBJ2-7; D unclear. The CDR3 is made up of 12 amino acids. Germline values: CDR1 KGHSH, CDR2 LQKENI. CDR3 DNA: TGTGCCAGGTCACGTCGGGTGGAAGAGCAGTACTTC. Translated, it gives CARSRRVEEQYF.

The chain couples TRBV6-1 to TRBJ2-3, with D hard to call. The CDR3 has 15 residues. V lost 3 bases and J 3 bases, leaving 13 bases between the germline ends. Germline V gene lookup returns CDR1 MNHNS and CDR2 SASEGT. Written as DNA, the CDR3 is TGTGCCAGCAGTGACCCTAGGAAGCTGACAGATACGCAGTATTTT. Amino acid sequence: CASSDPRKLTDTQYF.

This chain links TRBV10-3 with TRBJ2-7; 9 bases are shared with TRBD1. The CDR3 runs to 14 residues. After removal of 6 bases from V and 3 bases from J, the junction contained 6 bases not matched to a gene. The germline V gene encodes CDR1 ENHRY and CDR2 SYGVKD. CDR3 sequence (DNA): TGTGCCATCAGAGACGACAGGGGGTTCTACGAGCAGTACTTC. It yields the protein CAIRDDRGFYEQYF.

The rearrangement uses TRBV6-1 and TRBJ2-1, with D possibly TRBD1 on 7 matching bases. CDR3 length: 18 amino acids. V lost 6 bases and J lost 7, with 28 bases in between. From germline, CDR1 is MNHNS and CDR2 SASEGT. Here the CDR3 reads CASSSDRDSPKSLNEQFF. CDR3 DNA: TGTGCCAGCAGCAGTGACAGGGACTCACCTAAAAGCCTTAATGAGCAGTTCTTC.

This clonotype was seen at least ten times. The chain recombines TRBV6-5 with TRBJ2-1; 7 positions match TRBD2. J lost 6 bases, V lost 8 bases, and 7 bases had no gene match. The CDR3 sequence is 13 residues long. The germline gives CDR1 MNHEY, CDR2 SVGAGI. The chain's CDR3 is CASGRLAPNEQFF. The CDR3 DNA reads as TGTGCCAGCGGGAGACTAGCACCCAATGAGCAGTTCTTC.

This clonotype was counted many times. The rearrangement joins TRBV6-5 to TRBJ1-3; D is uncertain. Germline CDR1 and CDR2: MNHEY and SVGAGI. Trimming took 9 bases from V and 0 from J, leaving 15 bases between them. CDR3 size: 15 residues. The CDR3 DNA reads TGTGCCAGTCGATCGGACCGAAGCTCTGGAAACACCATATATTTT. Amino acids: CASRSDRSSGNTIYF.

As to this clonotype: A single base separates this from a much larger clone, so it may be a read error. DNA for the CDR3: TGTGCCAGCAATTACTCGACAGGGCTGACTGAAGCTTTCTTT. Translation: CASNYSTGLTEAFF. The chain carries TRBV6-2 or TRBV6-3 and TRBJ1-1; 7 positions match TRBD1. The length of the CDR3 is 14 residues. The V gene's germline CDR1 is MNHEY and CDR2 SVGEGT.

This clonotype was recorded a few times. This may stem from a read error, because a much larger clone lies one nucleotide away. CDR3 in amino acids: CASSSGTSGTGGLFF. The DNA of the CDR3 is TGTGCCAGCAGTTCCGGGACTAGCGGCACCGGGGGGCTGTTTTTT. The chain carries TRBV12-3 or TRBV12-4 and TRBJ2-2; TRBD2 aligns across 11 bases. The CDR3 consists of 15 residues.

This clonotype was seen ten or more times. The gene calls are TRBV4-3 and TRBJ2-5; TRBD2 aligns across 7 bases. CDR1 is LGHNA, CDR2 YSLEER, per germline. J gave up 2 bases and V 0 bases, and 6 bases lay outside the gene matches. This CDR3 is 16 amino acids long. In nucleotides, the CDR3 is TGCGCCAGCAGCCAAGATTGGCTAGCGGATCAAGAGACCCAGTACTTC. Residues: CASSQDWLADQETQYF.

On this clonotype: A read error may explain this, as a much larger clone is one base away. This chain links TRBV12-3 or TRBV12-4 with TRBJ1-1; D gene unclear. CDR3 size: 10 residues. The CDR3 DNA is TGTGCCAGCAGTGGTCCGGGAGCTTCCTTT. This sequence encodes CASSGPGASF.

Comment on this clonotype: One junction end disagrees with the germline gene, perhaps due to a read error. The DNA for the CDR3 is TGTGCCAGCAGCAATCGGACTAGCGTGAGGGACAATGATCAGTTCTTC. Its translation: CASSNRTSVRDNDQFF. The V gene is TRBV11-2, the J gene TRBJ2-1; 9 bases align to TRBD2. From germline, CDR1 is SGHAT and CDR2 FQNNGV. This CDR3 comprises 16 residues.

Worth noting for this clonotype: A much larger clone is a single base away; this may be a read error. The CDR3 nucleotides are TGTGCCAGCAGCATGTATCCAGGGGGGGGTGAGCAGTTCTTC. Translating gives CASSMYPGGGEQFF. The chain has TRBV5-6 and TRBJ2-1; tentatively, D is TRBD1 or TRBD2 (7 bases each). CDR1 is SGHDT and CDR2 is YYEEEE in the germline V gene. The ends were cut back, 4 bases at V and 9 bases at J, with 17 bases in the middle. The CDR3 has 14 residues.

The CDR3 loop is CASSLYPGHQNTEAFF. In DNA form, the CDR3 reads TGCGCCAGCAGCTTGTATCCCGGACACCAAAACACTGAAGCTTTCTTT. The V call is TRBV5-1, the J call TRBJ1-1, with a weak D call TRBD1 (5 bases). The CDR3 sequence is 16 residues long. Trimming cost V 1 base and J 2 bases, with 15 bases left between them. CDR1 and CDR2 (germline): SGHRS, YFSETQ.

Comment on this clonotype: One end of the junction does not line up with germline, which may come from a read error. This chain links TRBV11-3 with TRBJ2-2; D might be TRBD2 (6 bases). The CDR3 totals 13 residues. Germline V gene sequence: CDR1 SGHNT, CDR2 YENEEA. Written as DNA, the CDR3 is TGTGCCAGCAGCGTAATATACGGCGGGAAGCTGTTTTTT. Translation gives CASSVIYGGKLFF. Supplemented by reference TRBV11-3 and TRBJ2-2, the full variable domain reads EAGVVQSPRYKIIEKKQPVAFWCNPISGHNTLYWYLQNLGQGPELLIRYENEEAVDDSQLPKDRFSAERLKGVDSTLKIQPAELGDSAVYLCASSVIYGGKLFFGEGSRLTVL.

The J gene is TRBJ2-3, the V gene TRBV5-1, with D unclear. V dropped 1 base and J dropped 2 bases, with 8 bases sitting between them. CDR1 SGHRS and CDR2 YFSETQ come from the germline V gene. The CDR3 consists of 14 residues. Here the CDR3 DNA reads TGCGCCAGCAGCTTGTCGGACCCCACAGATACGCAGTATTTT. This encodes CASSLSDPTDTQYF.

The sample holds a few counts of this clonotype. Sequence at one end of the junction differs from germline and may be a read error. The chain carries TRBV11-1 and TRBJ2-3, with D maybe TRBD2 (5 bases). There are 16 residues in the CDR3. Germline V gene data show CDR1 as SGHAT and CDR2 as FQDESV (reference sequence). CDR3 sequence reads: CASSLGRGEGTDTQYF. The CDR3 DNA sequence: TGTGCCAGCAGCCTCGGCCGTGGAGAGGGCACAGATACACAGTATTTT.